This T cell receptor beta chain stems from a study of T cell repertoires in cytomegalovirus infection. Turning to the study itself: Public TCR beta signatures indicated both CMV infection and matching HLA type.

TCRdb itself ran the reads through MiXCR, one entry per CDR3 protein. The sample has about 300,000 distinct CDR3 sequences, roughly 24% seen once; the top ten hold roughly 14%. As concerns this clonotype: Its antigen is not identified.

The CDR3 consists of 16 residues. Germline values: CDR1 MNHEY, CDR2 SVGEGT. Trimming cost V 6 bases and J 4 bases; bases outside gene matches: 10. General study points: Dominating the ex vivo response were TCR beta clonotypes that were CMV-specific and HLA-C-restricted. Cumulative public TCR beta family frequency identified CMV carriers with the relevant HLA.

The TCR sequence derives from a human donor in good health (CMV status not recorded). Some clones in this sample may be carry-over from other donors' samples. Sequenced: PBMCs. The chain recombines TRBV6-2 or TRBV6-3 with TRBJ2-1; 9 bases fit TRBD2. The CDR3 protein is CASSRPGLASYNEQFF. The CDR3 nucleotides read TGTGCCAGCAGCCGGCCGGGACTAGCTTCTTACAATGAGCAGTTCTTC.